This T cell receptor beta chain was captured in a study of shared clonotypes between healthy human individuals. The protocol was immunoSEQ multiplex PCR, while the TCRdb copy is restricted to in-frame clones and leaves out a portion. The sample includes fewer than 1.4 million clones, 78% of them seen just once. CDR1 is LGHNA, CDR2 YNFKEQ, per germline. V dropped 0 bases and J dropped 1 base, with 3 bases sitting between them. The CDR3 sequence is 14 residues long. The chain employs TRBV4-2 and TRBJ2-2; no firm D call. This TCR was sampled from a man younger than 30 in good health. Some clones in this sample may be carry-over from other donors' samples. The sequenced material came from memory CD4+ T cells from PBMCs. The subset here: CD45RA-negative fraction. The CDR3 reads CASSQEGNTGELFF. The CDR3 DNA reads TGTGCCAGCAGCCAAGAGGGGAACACCGGGGAGCTGTTTTTT.